This T cell receptor (beta chain) was recovered during a study of beta chain features in type 1 diabetes. Regarding the study as a whole: Since sequencing was performed on cDNA, cells with high TCR expression could be over-represented. Among patients with Type 1 diabetes, TCRB CDR3s were moderately but significantly shorter in every one of the four CD4+ subsets. It was not settled here whether HLA type affects TCRB rearrangement.

Naive, central memory, regulatory and stem cell-like memory cells within the CD4+ compartment were sorted using CD45RO/CCR7/CD25/CD127/CD95/CD27. In the case of this clone: Its antigen is not identified.

This CDR3 comprises 14 residues. CDR1 and CDR2 from the germline V gene are LNHNV and YYDKDF (reference sequence). Deletions cut 8 bases from V and 4 bases from J, with 17 bases between. Expressed TCRB transcripts were sequenced, since all the RNA that had been isolated was reverse transcribed. Around 3.57 million reads was the average for naive, central memory and regulatory T cell samples. Clones were sequenced by immunoSEQ multiplex PCR, and TCRdb holds only the in-frame ones, with some missing. The sample consists of 120,000 or so clones, approximately 15% of them appearing once. The source is a young man with type 1 diabetes. The rearrangement uses TRBV15 and TRBJ2-5; D perhaps matches TRBD2 (7 bases). The sample comprised central memory CD4+ T cells from blood. CDR3 residues: CATDPGGIGETQYF. DNA of the CDR3: TGTGCCACCGACCCGGGGGGCATCGGAGAGACCCAGTACTTC.